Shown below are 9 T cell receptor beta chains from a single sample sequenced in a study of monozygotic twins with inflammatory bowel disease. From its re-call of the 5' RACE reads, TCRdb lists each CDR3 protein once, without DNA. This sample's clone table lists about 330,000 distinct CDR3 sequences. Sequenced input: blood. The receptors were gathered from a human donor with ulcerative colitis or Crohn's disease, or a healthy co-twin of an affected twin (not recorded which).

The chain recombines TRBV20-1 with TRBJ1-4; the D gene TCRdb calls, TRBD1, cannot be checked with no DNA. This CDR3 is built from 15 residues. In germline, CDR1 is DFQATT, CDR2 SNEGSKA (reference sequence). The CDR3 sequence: CSARPTGLLDEKLFF.

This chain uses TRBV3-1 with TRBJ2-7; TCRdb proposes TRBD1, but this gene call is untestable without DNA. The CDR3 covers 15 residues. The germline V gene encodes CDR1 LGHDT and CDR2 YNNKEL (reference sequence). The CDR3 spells CASSHSDRGGYEQYF.

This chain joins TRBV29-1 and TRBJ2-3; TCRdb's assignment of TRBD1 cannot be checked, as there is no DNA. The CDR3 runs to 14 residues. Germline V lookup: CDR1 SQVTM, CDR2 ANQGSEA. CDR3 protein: CSVYRAEHPDTQYF.

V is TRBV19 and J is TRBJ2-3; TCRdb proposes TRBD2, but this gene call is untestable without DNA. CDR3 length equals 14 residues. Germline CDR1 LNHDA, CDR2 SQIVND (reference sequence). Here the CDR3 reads CASRLAGAGDTQYF.

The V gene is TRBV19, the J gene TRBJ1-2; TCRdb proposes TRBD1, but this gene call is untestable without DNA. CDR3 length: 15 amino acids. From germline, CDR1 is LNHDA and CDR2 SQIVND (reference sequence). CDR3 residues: CASDTGVESLYGYTF.

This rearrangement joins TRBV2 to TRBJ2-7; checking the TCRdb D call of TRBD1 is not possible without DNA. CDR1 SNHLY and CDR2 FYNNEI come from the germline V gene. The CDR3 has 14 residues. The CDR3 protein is CASKFQGSSYEQYF.

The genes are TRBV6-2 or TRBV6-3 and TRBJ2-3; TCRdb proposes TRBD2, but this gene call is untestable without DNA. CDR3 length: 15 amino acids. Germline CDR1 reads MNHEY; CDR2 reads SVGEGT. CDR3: CASSRTSGRTDTQYF.

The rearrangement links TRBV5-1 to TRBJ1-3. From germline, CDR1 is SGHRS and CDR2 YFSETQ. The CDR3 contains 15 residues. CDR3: CASTRGPDSGNTIYF.

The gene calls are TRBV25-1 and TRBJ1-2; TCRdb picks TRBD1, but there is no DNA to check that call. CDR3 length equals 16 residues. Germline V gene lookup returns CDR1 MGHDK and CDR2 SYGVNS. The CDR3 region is CASSEFEDNPNYGYTF.